This TCR beta chain stems from a study of blood T cell repertoires in COVID-19. Study details: The United States, Italy and Spain provided the acute and convalescent COVID-19 samples. T cells, B-cell-depleted T cells, or PBMCs provided the cDNA or gDNA that served as material.

Followed over time, Seattle patients had been enrolled while infection was active. In the study's own analysis: Amplification of reference gene primers provided the estimated nucleated cell counts. The table came from immunoSEQ multiplex PCR; TCRdb's copy has only in-frame clones and leaves some out. V and J calls and clone size are those listed in that table; D and trimming were worked out from the DNA. The data contain 250,000 or so clones, about 90% of them singletons. V was trimmed by 5 bases and J by 0 bases, leaving 5 bases between them. This CDR3 has 12 amino acids. Sequences were obtained from peripheral blood. This TCR was sampled from a man aged 25 to 40 with COVID-19, enrolled during active disease. The chain joins TRBV12-3 or TRBV12-4 to TRBJ2-7; D remains unclear. For the CDR3, the DNA is TGTGCCAGCAGTACAGTCTCCTACGAGCAGTACTTC. Encoded protein: CASSTVSYEQYF.